The sequence of this T cell receptor (beta chain) was determined in a study of cytotoxic CD8 clonotypes in ibrutinib-treated CLL. Study-level points and caveats: Clonality showed a rise at ibrutinib response that reversed toward baseline at progression.

With regard to this clone: The antigen is unknown.

With cryopreserved PBMCs as the source, about 2.2 micrograms of genomic DNA went to TCR beta libraries. The targeted sequencing depth was 1 in 200,000 to 1 in 1 million T cells. Here immunoSEQ multiplex PCR was the method, and the copy in TCRdb shows in-frame clones only, minus some. The sample has roughly 300,000 clones; more than 70% are singletons. Trimming cost V 0 bases and J 2 bases, with 6 bases left between them. The CDR3 extends over 14 amino acids. Germline CDR1 MGHRA, CDR2 YSYEKL. This chain uses TRBV4-1 with TRBJ2-3; D remains ambiguous. The sample here was PBMCs, taken at disease progression, from a patient treated with ibrutinib. The sequence came from a human donor with chronic lymphocytic leukemia. CDR3 in DNA: TGCGCCAGCAGCCAAGATCCGAACACAGATACGCAGTATTTT. It codes for CASSQDPNTDTQYF.